This T cell receptor (beta chain) emerged from a study of blood T cell repertoires in COVID-19. Per the germline V gene, CDR1 is LNHNV and CDR2 is YYDKDF (reference sequence). This CDR3 contains 18 residues. V lost 5 bases and J 0 bases, leaving 20 bases between the germline ends. Here immunoSEQ multiplex PCR was the method, and the copy in TCRdb shows in-frame clones only, minus some. The data show hundreds of thousands of clones, with around four fifths seen just once and over 3.5% held by the top ten. The sequenced sample was peripheral blood. The chain is built from TRBV15 and TRBJ1-5; possible D gene TRBD1, 6 bases. This TCR was recovered from a woman between 65 and 79 years old with acute or convalescent COVID-19. The chain's CDR3 is CATSPGGLFYSSNQPQHF. The DNA for the CDR3 is TGTGCCACCAGCCCGGGGGGGCTATTCTATTCTAGCAATCAGCCCCAGCATTTT.